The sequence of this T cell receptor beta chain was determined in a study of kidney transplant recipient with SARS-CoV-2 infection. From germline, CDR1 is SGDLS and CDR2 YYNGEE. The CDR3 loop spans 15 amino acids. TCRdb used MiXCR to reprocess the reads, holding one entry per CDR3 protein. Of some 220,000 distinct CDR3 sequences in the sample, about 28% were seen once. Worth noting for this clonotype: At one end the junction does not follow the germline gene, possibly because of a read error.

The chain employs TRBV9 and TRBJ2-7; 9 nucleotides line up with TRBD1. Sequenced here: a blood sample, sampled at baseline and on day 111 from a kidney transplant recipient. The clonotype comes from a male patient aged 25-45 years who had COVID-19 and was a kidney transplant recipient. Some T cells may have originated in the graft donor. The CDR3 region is CASGVGGTGSYEQYF. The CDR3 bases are TGTGCCAGCGGCGTAGGAGGGACAGGGTCCTACGAGCAGTACTTC. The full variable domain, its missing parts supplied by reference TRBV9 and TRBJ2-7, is DSGVTQTPKHLITATGQRVTLRCSPRSGDLSVYWYQQSLDQGLQFLIQYYNGEERAKGNILERFSAQQFPDLHSELNLSSLELGDSALYFCASGVGGTGSYEQYFGPGTRLTVT.